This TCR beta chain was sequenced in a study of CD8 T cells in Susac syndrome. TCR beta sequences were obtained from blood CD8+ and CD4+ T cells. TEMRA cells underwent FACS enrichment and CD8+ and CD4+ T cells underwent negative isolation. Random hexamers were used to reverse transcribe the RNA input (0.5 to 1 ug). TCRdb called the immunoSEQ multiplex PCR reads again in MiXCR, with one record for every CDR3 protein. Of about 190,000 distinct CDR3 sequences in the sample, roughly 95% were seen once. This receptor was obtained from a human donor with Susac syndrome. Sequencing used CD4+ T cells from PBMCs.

The CDR3, as DNA: TGCAGTGCTAGACAGACTAGCGGGGGAAAAGAGCAGTTCTTC. Translated, it gives CSARQTSGGKEQFF. V is TRBV20-1 and J is TRBJ2-1, with TRBD2 identical over 12 bases. The CDR3 length is 14 residues. Germline lookup yields CDR1 DFQATT and CDR2 SNEGSKA (reference sequence). V was clipped by 2 bases and J by 10 bases; unmatched bases: 6.